The 12 T cell receptor beta chains below come from one sample, sequenced in a study of radiotherapy plus CTLA-4 blockade in lung cancer. Repertoires were generated with immunoSEQ multiplex PCR, while TCRdb's copy carries only in-frame clones and drops some. Found here are over 80,000 clones, 70% to 90% of them singletons; the top ten hold roughly a sixth. Source: peripheral blood, taken from a patient treated with radiotherapy plus ipilimumab. All receptors derive from a human donor with non-small cell lung cancer that progressed on radiotherapy plus ipilimumab.

The chain carries TRBV4-3 and TRBJ2-2; 8 bases agree with TRBD2. Germline loops: CDR1 LGHNA, CDR2 YSLEER. This CDR3 is 16 amino acids long. V lost 0 bases and J lost 7; bases outside the gene matches: 7. The CDR3 region is CASSQDPAGGFGELFF. CDR3 DNA sequence: TGCGCCAGCAGCCAAGATCCCGCGGGAGGTTTCGGGGAGCTGTTTTTT.

This sequence joins TRBV27 and TRBJ2-7; D is perhaps TRBD1 or TRBD2 (5 bases each). There are 14 residues in the CDR3. The V end lost 2 bases, the J end lost 3 bases, and 11 bases lay between the germline ends. CDR1 and CDR2 (germline): MNHEY, SMNVEV (reference sequence). CDR3 amino acids: CASSLGGSLYEQYF. The CDR3 coding sequence is TGTGCCAGCAGTTTAGGGGGAAGTCTCTACGAGCAGTACTTC.

This sequence joins TRBV4-1 and TRBJ1-5, with TRBD1 identical over 8 bases. CDR3 length: 16 amino acids. Germline V lookup: CDR1 MGHRA, CDR2 YSYEKL. V dropped 1 base and J dropped 0; count of bases not matched to a gene: 2. CDR3 in amino acids: CASSQVGTGSNQPQHF. CDR3 nucleotides: TGCGCCAGCAGCCAAGTCGGGACAGGTAGCAATCAGCCCCAGCATTTT.

This chain links TRBV27 with TRBJ1-1; maybe TRBD1 (5 bases). The germline CDR1 and CDR2 sequences are MNHEY and SMNVEV (reference sequence). Between the trimmed V and J ends, which lost 6 bases and 4 bases, there was a span of 18 bases. This CDR3 has 15 residues. The CDR3 loop is CASSTRQGVATEAFF. The CDR3 coding sequence is TGTGCCAGCAGCACCCGGCAAGGGGTTGCCACTGAAGCTTTCTTT.

The chain combines TRBV27 with TRBJ1-2; D is possibly TRBD1 (6 bases). Germline CDR1 is MNHEY and CDR2 is SMNVEV (reference sequence). This CDR3 has 16 amino acids. V was clipped by 0 bases and J by 3 bases, with 14 bases between them. The CDR3 DNA reads as TGTGCCAGCAGTTTATCTGTCCCAGGGGCCTACTATGGCTACACCTTC. It is translated as CASSLSVPGAYYGYTF.

This chain uses TRBV5-1 with TRBJ2-7, with 12 bases aligning to TRBD2. CDR3 size: 15 residues. V shed 5 bases, J shed 5 bases, and the junction held 8 bases outside the gene matches. Germline lookup yields CDR1 SGHRS and CDR2 YFSETQ. The CDR3 coding sequence is TGCGCCAGCAGGGTTACTAGCGGGAGGTTCGACGAGCAGTACTTC. Its protein is CASRVTSGRFDEQYF.

The CDR3 nucleotides read TGCGCCAGCAGTCTGGGGCCTTACACTGAAGCTTTCTTT. It translates to CASSLGPYTEAFF. V usage is TRBV10-1 and J usage is TRBJ1-1, with a possible D match to TRBD1 (5 bases). CDR3 length: 13 residues. From germline, CDR1 is WNHNN and CDR2 SYGVQD (reference sequence). Trimming cost V 5 bases and J 3 bases, with 10 bases left between them.

The gene calls are TRBV19 and TRBJ2-1, with D unclear. Germline values: CDR1 LNHDA, CDR2 SQIVND (reference sequence). The CDR3 loop spans 13 amino acids. V lost 1 base to trimming and J lost 7 bases, with 8 bases between them. CDR3 protein: CASSIVRGNEQFF. CDR3 coding DNA: TGTGCCAGTAGTATAGTCCGAGGAAATGAGCAGTTCTTC. The full variable domain, in which reference TRBV19 and TRBJ2-1 provide the parts outside the CDR3, is DGGITQSPKYLFRKEGQNVTLSCEQNLNHDAMYWYRQDPGQGLRLIYYSQIVNDFQKGDIAEGYSVSREKKESFPLTVTSAQKNPTAFYLCASSIVRGNEQFFGPGTRLTVL.

V is TRBV19 and J is TRBJ1-1; D possibly corresponds to TRBD1 (5 bases). Trimming took 4 bases from V and 5 from J, leaving 14 bases between them. This CDR3 is 14 amino acids long. CDR1 is LNHDA and CDR2 is SQIVND in the germline V gene (reference sequence). The CDR3 region has the DNA TGTGCCAGTAGTACCCGGCAGGGATGGACTGAAGCTTTCTTT. The encoded protein is CASSTRQGWTEAFF.

The CDR3, as DNA: TGTGCCAGCAGCTCAGGTGAAACTAGTTGGTACGAGCAGTACTTC. Its translation is CASSSGETSWYEQYF. The gene calls are TRBV7-8 and TRBJ2-7; possible D gene TRBD2, 5 bases. CDR3 length equals 15 residues. Trimming left V 4 bases short and J 4 bases short, with 17 bases between. The germline CDR1 and CDR2 sequences are SGHVS and FQNEAQ. Full variable domain (missing parts from reference TRBV7-8 and TRBJ2-7): GAGVSQSPRYKVAKRGQDVALRCDPISGHVSLFWYQQALGQGPEFLTYFQNEAQLDKSGLPSDRFFAERPEGSVSTLKIQRTQQEDSAVYLCASSSGETSWYEQYFGPGTRLTVT.

The chain joins TRBV5-1 to TRBJ1-1, with TRBD1 as a possible D gene (6 bases). Germline V gene data show CDR1 as SGHRS and CDR2 as YFSETQ. V was trimmed by 4 bases and J by 5 bases, leaving 15 bases between them. The CDR3 loop spans 14 amino acids. CDR3 amino acids: CASSVTGRGTEAFF. CDR3 bases: TGCGCCAGCAGCGTCACAGGGAGAGGAACTGAAGCTTTCTTT.

This clone was seen a few times. The CDR3 protein is CASTLSNQPQHF. The CDR3 DNA sequence: TGCGCCAGCACCCTTAGCAATCAGCCCCAGCATTTT. The V and J genes are TRBV23-1 and TRBJ1-5; no firm D call. TRBV23-1 is annotated as an ORF whose role is uncertain. V dropped 7 bases and J dropped 0 bases, with 4 bases sitting between them. The CDR3 covers 12 residues.